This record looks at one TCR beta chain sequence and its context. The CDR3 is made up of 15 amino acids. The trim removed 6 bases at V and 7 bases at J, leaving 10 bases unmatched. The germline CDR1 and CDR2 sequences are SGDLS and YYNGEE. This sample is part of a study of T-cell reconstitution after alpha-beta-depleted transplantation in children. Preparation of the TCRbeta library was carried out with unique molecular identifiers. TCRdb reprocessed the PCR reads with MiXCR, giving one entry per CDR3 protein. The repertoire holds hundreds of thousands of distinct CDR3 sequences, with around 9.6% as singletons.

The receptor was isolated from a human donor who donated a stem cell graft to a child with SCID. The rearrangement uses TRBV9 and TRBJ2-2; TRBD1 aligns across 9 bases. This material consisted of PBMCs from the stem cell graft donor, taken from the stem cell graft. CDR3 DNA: TGTGCCAGCACCCCTCACAGGGGGCCGATCGGGGAGCTGTTTTTT. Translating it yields CASTPHRGPIGELFF.